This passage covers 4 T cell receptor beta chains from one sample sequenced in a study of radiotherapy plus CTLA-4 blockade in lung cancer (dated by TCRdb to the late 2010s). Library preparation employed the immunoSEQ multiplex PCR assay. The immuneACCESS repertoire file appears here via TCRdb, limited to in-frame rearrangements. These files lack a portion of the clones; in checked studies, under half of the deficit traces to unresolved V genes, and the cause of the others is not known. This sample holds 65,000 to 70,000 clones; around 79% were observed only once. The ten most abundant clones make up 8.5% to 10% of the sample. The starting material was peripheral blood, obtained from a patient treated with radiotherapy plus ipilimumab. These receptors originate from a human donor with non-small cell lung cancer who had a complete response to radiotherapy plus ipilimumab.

CDR3 DNA sequence: TGTGCCAGCAGCCCAGAGGATCTAGCGGGAGAATCCTACAATGAGCAGTTCTTC. Protein sequence: CASSPEDLAGESYNEQFF. The rearrangement joins TRBV11-3 to TRBJ2-1, with 10 positions matching TRBD2. Germline V gene lookup returns CDR1 SGHNT and CDR2 YENEEA. The CDR3 sequence is 18 residues long. J was trimmed by 1 base and V by 5 bases; bases with no gene match: 11.

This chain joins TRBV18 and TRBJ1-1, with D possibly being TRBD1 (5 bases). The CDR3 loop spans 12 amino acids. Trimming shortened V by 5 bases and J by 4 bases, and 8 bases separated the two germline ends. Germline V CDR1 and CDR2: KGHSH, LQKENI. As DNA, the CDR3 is TGTGCCAGCTCAGGGGGTTCCACTGAAGCTTTCTTT. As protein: CASSGGSTEAFF. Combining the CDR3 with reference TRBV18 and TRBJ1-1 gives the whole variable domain NAGVMQNPRHLVRRRGQEARLRCSPMKGHSHVYWYRQLPEEGLKFMVYLQKENIIDESGMPKERFSAEFPKEGPSILRIQQVVRGDSAAYFCASSGGSTEAFFGQGTRLTVV.

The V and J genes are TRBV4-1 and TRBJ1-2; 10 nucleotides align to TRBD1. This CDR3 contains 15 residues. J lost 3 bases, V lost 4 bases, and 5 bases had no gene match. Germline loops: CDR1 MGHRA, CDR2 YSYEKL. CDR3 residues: CASSLRQGADYGYTF. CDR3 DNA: TGCGCCAGCAGCCTTCGACAGGGGGCGGACTATGGCTACACCTTC.

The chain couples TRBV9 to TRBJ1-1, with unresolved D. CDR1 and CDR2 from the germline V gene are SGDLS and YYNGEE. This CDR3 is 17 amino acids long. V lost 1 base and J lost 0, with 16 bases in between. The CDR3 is CASSVSDKEVVNTEAFF. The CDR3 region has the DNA TGTGCCAGCAGCGTAAGCGACAAAGAGGTGGTGAACACTGAAGCTTTCTTT.